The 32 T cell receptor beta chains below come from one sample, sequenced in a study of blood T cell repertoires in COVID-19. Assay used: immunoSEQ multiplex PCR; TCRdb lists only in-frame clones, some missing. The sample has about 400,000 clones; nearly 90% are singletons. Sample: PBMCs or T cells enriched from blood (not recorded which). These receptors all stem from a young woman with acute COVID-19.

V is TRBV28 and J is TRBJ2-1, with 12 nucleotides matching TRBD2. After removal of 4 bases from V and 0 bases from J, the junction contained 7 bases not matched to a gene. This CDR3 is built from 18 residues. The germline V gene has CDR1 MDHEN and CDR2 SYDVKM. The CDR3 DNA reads TGTGCCAGCAGTTGGCTAGCGGGAGGGTGGGGCTCCTACAATGAGCAGTTCTTC. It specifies CASSWLAGGWGSYNEQFF. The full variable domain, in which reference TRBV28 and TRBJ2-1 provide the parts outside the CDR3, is DVKVTQSSRYLVKRTGEKVFLECVQDMDHENMFWYRQDPGLGLRLIYFSYDVKMKEKGDIPEGYSVSREKKERFSLILESASTNQTSMYLCASSWLAGGWGSYNEQFFGPGTRLTVL.

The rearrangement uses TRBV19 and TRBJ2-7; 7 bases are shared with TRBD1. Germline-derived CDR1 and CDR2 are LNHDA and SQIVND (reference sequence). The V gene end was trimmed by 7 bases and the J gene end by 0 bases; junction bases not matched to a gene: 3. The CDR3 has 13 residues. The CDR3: CASKGQSSYEQYF. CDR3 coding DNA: TGTGCCAGTAAGGGACAGAGCTCCTACGAGCAGTACTTC.

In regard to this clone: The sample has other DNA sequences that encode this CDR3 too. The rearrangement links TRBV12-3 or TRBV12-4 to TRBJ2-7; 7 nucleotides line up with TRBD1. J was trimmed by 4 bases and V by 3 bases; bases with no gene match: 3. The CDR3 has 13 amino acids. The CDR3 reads CASSLTGSYEQYF. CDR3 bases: TGTGCCAGCAGTTTGACAGGGTCGTACGAGCAGTACTTC.

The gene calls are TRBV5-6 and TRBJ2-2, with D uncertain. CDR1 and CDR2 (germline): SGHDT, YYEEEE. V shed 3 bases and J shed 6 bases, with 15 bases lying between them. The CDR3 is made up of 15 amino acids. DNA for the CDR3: TGTGCCAGCAGCTACGAATTACAGTTACCCGGGGAGCTGTTTTTT. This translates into CASSYELQLPGELFF.

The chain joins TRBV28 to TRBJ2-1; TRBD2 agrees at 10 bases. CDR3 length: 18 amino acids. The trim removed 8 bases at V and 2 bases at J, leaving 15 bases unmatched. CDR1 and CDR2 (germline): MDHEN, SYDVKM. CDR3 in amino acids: CASLPPGVAGGPYNEQFF. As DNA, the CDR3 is TGTGCCAGCTTACCACCTGGTGTAGCGGGAGGACCCTACAATGAGCAGTTCTTC.

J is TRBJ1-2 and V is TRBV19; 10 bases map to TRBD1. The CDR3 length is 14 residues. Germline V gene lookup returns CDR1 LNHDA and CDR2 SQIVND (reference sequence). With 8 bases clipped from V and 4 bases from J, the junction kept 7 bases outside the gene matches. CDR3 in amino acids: CASSPGQGSYGYTF. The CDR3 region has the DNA TGTGCCAGTTCTCCGGGACAGGGGAGCTATGGCTACACCTTC.

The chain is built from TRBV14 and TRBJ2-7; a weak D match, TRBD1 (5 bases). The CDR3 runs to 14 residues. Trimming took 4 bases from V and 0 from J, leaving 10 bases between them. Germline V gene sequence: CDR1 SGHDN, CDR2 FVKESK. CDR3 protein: CASSRTRNSYEQYF. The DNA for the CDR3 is TGTGCCAGCAGCCGGACACGAAACTCCTACGAGCAGTACTTC.

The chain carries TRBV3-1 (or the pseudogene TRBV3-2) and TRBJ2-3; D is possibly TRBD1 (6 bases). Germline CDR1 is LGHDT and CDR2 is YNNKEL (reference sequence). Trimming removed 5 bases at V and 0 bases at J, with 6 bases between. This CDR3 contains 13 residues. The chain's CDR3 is CASSTGSTDTQYF. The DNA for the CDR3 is TGTGCCAGCAGCACAGGGAGCACAGATACGCAGTATTTT.

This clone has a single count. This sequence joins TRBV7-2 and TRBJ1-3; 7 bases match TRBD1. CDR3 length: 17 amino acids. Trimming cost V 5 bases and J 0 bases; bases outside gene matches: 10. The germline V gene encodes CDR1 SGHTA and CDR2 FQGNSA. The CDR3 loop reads CASSPVPGQFSGNTIYF. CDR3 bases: TGTGCCAGCAGCCCCGTCCCGGGACAGTTCTCTGGAAACACCATATATTTT.

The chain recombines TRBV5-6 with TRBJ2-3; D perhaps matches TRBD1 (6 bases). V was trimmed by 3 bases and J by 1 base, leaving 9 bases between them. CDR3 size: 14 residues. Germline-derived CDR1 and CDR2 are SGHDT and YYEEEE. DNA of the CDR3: TGTGCCAGCAGCTACCGGACAGGCACAGATACGCAGTATTTT. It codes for CASSYRTGTDTQYF.

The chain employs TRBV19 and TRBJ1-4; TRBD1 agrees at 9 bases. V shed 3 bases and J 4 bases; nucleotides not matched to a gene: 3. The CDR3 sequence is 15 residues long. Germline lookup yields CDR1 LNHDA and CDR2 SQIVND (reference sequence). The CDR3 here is CASSIRDRVNEKLFF. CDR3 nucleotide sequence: TGTGCCAGTAGTATCCGGGACAGGGTTAATGAAAAACTGTTTTTT.

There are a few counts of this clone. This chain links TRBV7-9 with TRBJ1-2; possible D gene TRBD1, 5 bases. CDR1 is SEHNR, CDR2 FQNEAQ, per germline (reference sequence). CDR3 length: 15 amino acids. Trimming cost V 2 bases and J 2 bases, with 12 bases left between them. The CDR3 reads CASSLTRGSNYGYTF. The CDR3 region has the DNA TGTGCCAGCAGCTTAACCCGGGGGTCGAACTATGGCTACACCTTC.

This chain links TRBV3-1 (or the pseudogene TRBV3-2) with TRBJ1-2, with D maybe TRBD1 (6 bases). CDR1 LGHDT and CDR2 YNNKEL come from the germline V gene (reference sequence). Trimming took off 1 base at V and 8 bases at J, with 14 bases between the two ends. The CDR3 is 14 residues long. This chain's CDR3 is CASSQGLGGPGYTF. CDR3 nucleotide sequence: TGTGCCAGCAGCCAAGGTCTCGGGGGGCCCGGCTACACCTTC.

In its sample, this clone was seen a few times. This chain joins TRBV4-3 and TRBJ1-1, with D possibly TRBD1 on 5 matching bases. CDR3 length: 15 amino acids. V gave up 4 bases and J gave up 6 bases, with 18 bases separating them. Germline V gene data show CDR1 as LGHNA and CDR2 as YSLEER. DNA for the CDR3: TGCGCCAGCAGCCCGACACCCCAGACAGTTTCTGAAGCTTTCTTT. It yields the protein CASSPTPQTVSEAFF.

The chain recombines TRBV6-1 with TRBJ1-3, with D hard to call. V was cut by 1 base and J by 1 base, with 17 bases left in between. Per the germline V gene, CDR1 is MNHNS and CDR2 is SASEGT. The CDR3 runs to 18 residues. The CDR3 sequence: CASSEVFNRPPSGNTIYF. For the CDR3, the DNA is TGTGCCAGCAGTGAAGTGTTCAACAGACCGCCTTCTGGAAACACCATATATTTT.

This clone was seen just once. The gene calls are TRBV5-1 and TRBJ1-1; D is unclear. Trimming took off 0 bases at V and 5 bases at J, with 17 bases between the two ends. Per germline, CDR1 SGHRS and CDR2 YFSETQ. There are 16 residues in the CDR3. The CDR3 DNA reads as TGCGCCAGCAGCTTGGATGGTGGGTTGATGGAGACTGAAGCTTTCTTT. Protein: CASSLDGGLMETEAFF.

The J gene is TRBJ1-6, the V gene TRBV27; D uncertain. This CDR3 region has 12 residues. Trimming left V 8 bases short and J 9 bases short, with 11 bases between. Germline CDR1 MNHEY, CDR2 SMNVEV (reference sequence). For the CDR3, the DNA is TGTGCCAGCCCCCCCAAACTTTCACCCCTCCACTTT. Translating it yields CASPPKLSPLHF.

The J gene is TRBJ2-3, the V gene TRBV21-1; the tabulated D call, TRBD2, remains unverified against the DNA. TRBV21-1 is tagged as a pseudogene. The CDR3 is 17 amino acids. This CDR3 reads CATAPPWREKATDTQYF. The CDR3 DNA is TGTGCCACCGCACCCCCTTGGCGGGAGAAGGCGACAGATACGCAGTATTTT.

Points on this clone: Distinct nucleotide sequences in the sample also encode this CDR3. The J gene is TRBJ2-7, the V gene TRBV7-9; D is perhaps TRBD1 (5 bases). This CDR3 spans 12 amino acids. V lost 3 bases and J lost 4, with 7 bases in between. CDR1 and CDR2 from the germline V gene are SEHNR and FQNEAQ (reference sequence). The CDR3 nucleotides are TGTGCCAGCAGCTTCAGGGATTACGAGCAGTACTTC. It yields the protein CASSFRDYEQYF.

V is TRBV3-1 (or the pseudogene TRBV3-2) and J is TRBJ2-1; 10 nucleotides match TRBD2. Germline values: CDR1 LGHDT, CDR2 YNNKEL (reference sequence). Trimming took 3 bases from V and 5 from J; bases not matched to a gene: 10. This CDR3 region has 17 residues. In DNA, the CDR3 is TGTGCCAGCAGCCAGGCCACTAGCGGGATCTTCCACAATGAGCAGTTCTTC. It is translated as CASSQATSGIFHNEQFF.

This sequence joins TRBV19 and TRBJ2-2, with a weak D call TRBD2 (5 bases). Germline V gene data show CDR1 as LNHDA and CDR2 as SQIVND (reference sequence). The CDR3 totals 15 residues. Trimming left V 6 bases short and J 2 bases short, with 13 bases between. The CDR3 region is CASSLGLTNTGELFF. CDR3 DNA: TGTGCCAGTAGCCTCGGACTGACCAACACCGGGGAGCTGTTTTTT.

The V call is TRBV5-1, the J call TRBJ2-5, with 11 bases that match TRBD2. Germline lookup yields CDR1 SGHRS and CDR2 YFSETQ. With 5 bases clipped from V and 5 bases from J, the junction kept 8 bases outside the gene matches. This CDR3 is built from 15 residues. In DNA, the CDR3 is TGCGCCAGCAGGAGTAGCGGGGGGGCCTGGGAGACCCAGTACTTC. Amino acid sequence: CASRSSGGAWETQYF.

The CDR3: CASIRQGTTNEKLFF. CDR3 DNA: TGTGCCAGCATTCGACAGGGTACAACTAATGAAAAACTGTTTTTT. The chain couples TRBV7-9 to TRBJ1-4, with 7 nucleotides matching TRBD1. J lost 0 bases, V lost 7 bases, and 5 bases had no gene match. The CDR3 contains 15 residues. Germline V CDR1 and CDR2: SEHNR, FQNEAQ (reference sequence). Full variable domain (missing parts from reference TRBV7-9 and TRBJ1-4): DTGVSQNPRHKITKRGQNVTFRCDPISEHNRLYWYRQTLGQGPEFLTYFQNEAQLEKSRLLSDRFSAERPKGSFSTLEIQRTEQGDSAMYLCASIRQGTTNEKLFFGSGTQLSVL.

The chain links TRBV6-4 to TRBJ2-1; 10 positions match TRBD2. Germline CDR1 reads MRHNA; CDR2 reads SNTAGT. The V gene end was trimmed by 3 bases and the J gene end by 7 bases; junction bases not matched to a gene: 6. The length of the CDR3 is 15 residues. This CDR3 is CASSDRLAGVNEQFF. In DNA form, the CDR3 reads TGTGCCAGCAGTGATCGGCTAGCGGGAGTAAATGAGCAGTTCTTC.

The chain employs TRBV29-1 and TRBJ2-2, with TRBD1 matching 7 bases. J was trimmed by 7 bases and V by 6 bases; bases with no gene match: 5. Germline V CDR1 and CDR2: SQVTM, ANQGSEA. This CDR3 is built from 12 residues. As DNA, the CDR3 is TGCAGCGTGACAGGGACGAGCGGGGAGCTGTTTTTT. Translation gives CSVTGTSGELFF.

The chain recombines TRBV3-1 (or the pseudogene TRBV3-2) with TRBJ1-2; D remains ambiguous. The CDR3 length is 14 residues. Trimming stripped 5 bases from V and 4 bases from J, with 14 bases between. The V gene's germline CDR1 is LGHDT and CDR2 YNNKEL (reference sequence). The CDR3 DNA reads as TGTGCCAGCAGCTATGGCGTTTACAGCTATGGCTACACCTTC. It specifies CASSYGVYSYGYTF.

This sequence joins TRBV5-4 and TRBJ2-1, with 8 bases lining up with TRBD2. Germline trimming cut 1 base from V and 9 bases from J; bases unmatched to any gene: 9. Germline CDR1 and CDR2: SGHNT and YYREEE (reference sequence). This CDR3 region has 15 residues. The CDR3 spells CASSLYTGGTGEQFF. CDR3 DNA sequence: TGTGCCAGCAGCTTGTATACGGGAGGGACTGGTGAGCAGTTCTTC.

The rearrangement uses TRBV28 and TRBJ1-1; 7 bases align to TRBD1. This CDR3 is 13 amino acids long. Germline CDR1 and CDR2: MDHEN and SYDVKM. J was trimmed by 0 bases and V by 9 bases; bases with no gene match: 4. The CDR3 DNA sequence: TGTGCCAGTGCGACAGGGATGAACACTGAAGCTTTCTTT. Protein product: CASATGMNTEAFF.

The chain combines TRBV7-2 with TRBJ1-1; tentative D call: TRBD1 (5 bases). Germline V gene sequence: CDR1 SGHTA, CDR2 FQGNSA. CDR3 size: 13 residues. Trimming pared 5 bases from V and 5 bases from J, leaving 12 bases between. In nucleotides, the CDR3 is TGTGCCAGCAGCACATCGGGGGGGACTGAAGCTTTCTTT. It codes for CASSTSGGTEAFF. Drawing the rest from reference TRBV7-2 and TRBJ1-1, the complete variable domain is GAGVSQSPSNKVTEKGKDVELRCDPISGHTALYWYRQSLGQGLEFLIYFQGNSAPDKSGLPSDRFSAERTGGSVSTLTIQRTQQEDSAVYLCASSTSGGTEAFFGQGTRLTVV.

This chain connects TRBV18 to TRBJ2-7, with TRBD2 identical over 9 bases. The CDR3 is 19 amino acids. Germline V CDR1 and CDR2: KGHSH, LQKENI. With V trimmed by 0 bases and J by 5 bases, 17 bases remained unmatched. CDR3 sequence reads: CASSPPYINAGGQSDEQYF. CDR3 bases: TGTGCCAGCTCACCACCGTACATCAACGCGGGGGGGCAGTCCGACGAGCAGTACTTC.

This CDR3 reads CASSDRVDFYGYTF. The CDR3 nucleotides read TGTGCCAGCTCGGACAGGGTGGATTTCTATGGCTACACCTTC. The gene calls are TRBV28 and TRBJ1-2, with 8 nucleotides matching TRBD1. The junction had 9 bases not matched to a gene; V was cut back by 8 bases and J by 4 bases. This CDR3 comprises 14 residues. The germline gives CDR1 MDHEN, CDR2 SYDVKM.

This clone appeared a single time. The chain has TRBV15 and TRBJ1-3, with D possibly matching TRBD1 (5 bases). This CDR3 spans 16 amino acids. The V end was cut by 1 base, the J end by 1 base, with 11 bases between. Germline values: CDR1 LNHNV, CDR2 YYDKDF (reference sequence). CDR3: CATSRAPQGSGNTIYF. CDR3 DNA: TGTGCCACCAGCAGAGCTCCTCAGGGTTCTGGAAACACCATATATTTT. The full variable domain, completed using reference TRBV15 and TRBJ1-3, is DAMVIQNPRYQVTQFGKPVTLSCSQTLNHNVMYWYQQKSSQAPKLLFHYYDKDFNNEADTPDNFQSRRPNTSFCFLDIRSPGLGDTAMYLCATSRAPQGSGNTIYFGEGSWLTVV.